Each of the 26 T cell receptor beta chains below was sequenced from the same sample in a study of blood T cell repertoires in COVID-19. Here immunoSEQ multiplex PCR was the method, and the copy in TCRdb shows in-frame clones only, minus some. The top ten hold about 3.2% of the sample, which has fewer than 40,000 clones, about 85% seen once. Material: peripheral blood. Receptor source: a man in his 70s with COVID-19, enrolled during active disease.

This clone has just one count. J is TRBJ1-5 and V is TRBV27, with D possibly TRBD1 on 5 matching bases. CDR1 and CDR2 from the germline V gene are MNHEY and SMNVEV (reference sequence). The CDR3 sequence is 17 residues long. Between the trimmed V and J ends, which lost 6 bases and 5 bases, there was a span of 23 bases. The CDR3 loop reads CASRLSGFGVLDQPQHF. The CDR3 bases are TGTGCCAGCAGGCTTTCAGGGTTTGGGGTTTTGGATCAGCCCCAGCATTTT.

The genes are TRBV6-5 and TRBJ2-1; the D is unclear. CDR1 is MNHEY and CDR2 is SVGAGI in the germline V gene. This CDR3 has 13 residues. With 0 bases removed from V and 5 bases from J, the gap between germline ends came to 5 bases. The CDR3 protein is CASSYSYNNEQFF. In DNA, the CDR3 is TGTGCCAGCAGTTACTCGTACAACAATGAGCAGTTCTTC.

This chain connects TRBV11-3 to TRBJ2-7, with a possible D match to TRBD1 (6 bases). The V end was cut by 1 base, the J end by 6 bases, with 10 bases between. CDR3 length: 13 residues. In germline, CDR1 is SGHNT, CDR2 YENEEA. CDR3 residues: CASSLGGQREQYF. The CDR3 bases are TGTGCCAGCAGCTTAGGTGGACAGCGCGAGCAGTACTTC.

V gene TRBV6-1 combines with J gene TRBJ1-1; D call uncertain. Per the germline V gene, CDR1 is MNHNS and CDR2 is SASEGT. Trimming removed 3 bases at V and 8 bases at J, with 7 bases between. The CDR3 extends over 11 amino acids. The CDR3 protein is CASSDIREAFF. CDR3 bases: TGTGCCAGCAGTGACATCCGGGAAGCTTTCTTT.

This clone was detected a few times. At one of its ends the junction is not consistent with the germline gene, which may arise from a read error. The chain combines TRBV7-7 with TRBJ2-1; D possibly corresponds to TRBD2 (6 bases). CDR3 length: 13 amino acids. Germline CDR1 reads SSHAT; CDR2 reads FNYEAQ (reference sequence). The CDR3 reads CASSTGLHNEQFF. The DNA of the CDR3 is TGTGCTAGCAGCACCGGACTACACAATGAGCAGTTCTTC.

V is TRBV18 and J is TRBJ1-2, with TRBD1 as a possible D gene (5 bases). Trimming stripped 6 bases from V and 7 bases from J, with 15 bases between. CDR1 KGHSH and CDR2 LQKENI come from the germline V gene. This CDR3 comprises 13 residues. The CDR3 bases are TGTGCCAGCTCCCCCCAGGGAAGAAGTGGCTACACCTTC. This encodes CASSPQGRSGYTF.

This chain connects TRBV6-2 or TRBV6-3 to TRBJ2-1; 9 positions match TRBD2. After removal of 0 bases from V and 9 bases from J, the junction contained 18 bases not matched to a gene. The CDR3 contains 19 residues. Germline assignment: CDR1 MNHEY and CDR2 SVGEGT. The CDR3 coding sequence is TGTGCCAGCAGTTACTCCGTGAAGGTGGCTGAGCGGGAGGTACGTGAGCAGTTCTTC. Its translation: CASSYSVKVAEREVREQFF.

This clone was seen a single time. The chain uses TRBV5-1 and TRBJ2-5, with D tentatively TRBD1 (5 bases). The CDR3 has 16 amino acids. With 2 bases removed from V and 2 bases from J, the gap between germline ends came to 16 bases. The germline V gene encodes CDR1 SGHRS and CDR2 YFSETQ. Written as DNA, the CDR3 is TGCGCCAGCAGCTTAACCGCATCTGGGGCTCAAGAGACCCAGTACTTC. Translated, it gives CASSLTASGAQETQYF.

The rearrangement joins TRBV5-1 to TRBJ2-3; TRBD2 matches at 9 bases. The CDR3 has 15 amino acids. CDR1 SGHRS and CDR2 YFSETQ come from the germline V gene. The V gene end was trimmed by 0 bases and the J gene end by 1 base; junction bases not matched to a gene: 0. The CDR3, as DNA: TGCGCCAGCAGCTTGGGACTAGCGGGCACAGATACGCAGTATTTT. Its translation is CASSLGLAGTDTQYF.

CDR3 protein: CASSPRGQGAFRTIYF. Here the CDR3 DNA reads TGTGCCAGCAGCCCCAGGGGGCAGGGGGCGTTTCGTACCATATATTTT. The V gene is TRBV7-8, the J gene TRBJ1-3; 8 positions agree with TRBD1. Germline-derived CDR1 and CDR2 are SGHVS and FQNEAQ. The length of the CDR3 is 16 residues. Trimming took 5 bases from V and 10 from J; bases not matched to a gene: 16.

The gene calls are TRBV19 and TRBJ2-1; 9 positions match TRBD2. Germline lookup yields CDR1 LNHDA and CDR2 SQIVND (reference sequence). Trimming cost V 5 bases and J 5 bases; bases outside gene matches: 7. There are 15 residues in the CDR3. The CDR3 coding sequence is TGTGCCAGTAGTGGGGCGGGAGGGCCTGACAATGAGCAGTTCTTC. Protein sequence: CASSGAGGPDNEQFF.

The chain employs TRBV6-2 or TRBV6-3 and TRBJ2-2; D is unresolved. V lost 5 bases, J lost 1 base, and 8 bases lay in between. The CDR3 runs to 14 residues. Germline V gene lookup returns CDR1 MNHEY and CDR2 SVGEGT. CDR3 protein: CASSLQENTGELFF. CDR3 nucleotides: TGTGCCAGCAGTCTGCAGGAGAACACCGGGGAGCTGTTTTTT.

V and J are TRBV5-6 and TRBJ1-2; D call uncertain. The V gene lost 4 bases and the J gene lost 8 bases, with 21 bases spanning the gap. This CDR3 has 15 residues. CDR1 is SGHDT and CDR2 is YYEEEE in the germline V gene. The CDR3 sequence is CASSDTRGGLVGYTF. CDR3 DNA: TGTGCCAGCAGCGACACGCGGGGAGGCTTAGTCGGCTACACCTTC.

The chain employs TRBV18 and TRBJ1-1; 8 bases line up with TRBD1. The CDR3 loop spans 13 amino acids. CDR1 and CDR2 from the germline V gene are KGHSH and LQKENI. The ends lost 6 bases at V and 5 bases at J; junction bases unmatched: 5. The CDR3 region is CASSQDRETEAFF. The CDR3 bases are TGTGCCAGCTCCCAGGACAGGGAAACTGAAGCTTTCTTT.

This sequence joins TRBV5-1 and TRBJ1-2; no clear D. The CDR3 sequence is 14 residues long. Looked up from germline, CDR1 is SGHRS and CDR2 is YFSETQ. With 2 bases removed from V and 4 bases from J, the gap between germline ends came to 12 bases. In nucleotides, the CDR3 is TGCGCCAGCAGCTTCGGGGTAGTAGGCTATGGCTACACCTTC. This gives the protein CASSFGVVGYGYTF.

A few counts support this clone. CDR3 coding DNA: TGTGCCAGCAGCCGGACTAGCTCAGTCCCGGATACGCAGTATTTT. Amino acid sequence: CASSRTSSVPDTQYF. V gene TRBV5-4 combines with J gene TRBJ2-3; 8 positions agree with TRBD2. The germline gives CDR1 SGHNT, CDR2 YYREEE (reference sequence). This CDR3 is 15 amino acids long. Trimming took 4 bases from V and 6 from J; bases not matched to a gene: 10.

This sequence joins TRBV6-2 or TRBV6-3 and TRBJ2-1, with a weak D call TRBD2 (5 bases). The CDR3 spans 17 residues. In germline, CDR1 is MNHEY, CDR2 SVGEGT. With 4 bases removed from V and 0 bases from J, the gap between germline ends came to 16 bases. In DNA, the CDR3 is TGTGCCAGCAGTTCGACGCGGACTGCGAGCTCCTACAATGAGCAGTTCTTC. As protein: CASSSTRTASSYNEQFF.

The genes are TRBV10-3 and TRBJ2-2; 11 bases match TRBD1. The CDR3 totals 15 residues. J lost 4 bases, V lost 4 bases, and 2 bases had no gene match. The germline gives CDR1 ENHRY, CDR2 SYGVKD. The CDR3: CAISAGQGATGELFF. In DNA form, the CDR3 reads TGTGCCATCAGTGCTGGACAGGGGGCCACCGGGGAGCTGTTTTTT.

A few counts support this clone. This sequence joins TRBV5-1 and TRBJ2-1; 8 nucleotides agree with TRBD2. CDR3 length equals 15 residues. V was pared by 5 bases and J by 6 bases, with 10 bases of the junction left unmatched. From germline, CDR1 is SGHRS and CDR2 YFSETQ. Written as DNA, the CDR3 is TGCGCCAGCAGGGGAGCGGGAGAATCTCCCAATGAGCAGTTCTTC. Encoded protein: CASRGAGESPNEQFF.

This sequence joins TRBV3-1 (or the pseudogene TRBV3-2) and TRBJ2-5; 10 bases fit TRBD2. This CDR3 contains 15 residues. V dropped 1 base and J dropped 2; count of bases not matched to a gene: 1. Germline loops: CDR1 LGHDT, CDR2 YNNKEL (reference sequence). CDR3 sequence: CASSQGTSGQETQYF. The DNA for the CDR3 is TGTGCCAGCAGCCAAGGGACTAGCGGACAAGAGACCCAGTACTTC.

J is TRBJ2-5 and V is TRBV6-2 or TRBV6-3; 7 nucleotides match TRBD2. Germline trimming cut 0 bases from V and 3 bases from J; bases unmatched to any gene: 10. Germline CDR1 MNHEY, CDR2 SVGEGT. The CDR3 extends over 17 amino acids. CDR3 coding DNA: TGTGCCAGCAGTTACTCGATCACTTCCGGGAGGAAAGAGACCCAGTACTTC. It codes for CASSYSITSGRKETQYF.

This chain links TRBV29-1 with TRBJ1-2; D perhaps matches TRBD1 (6 bases). Trimming shortened V by 3 bases and J by 3 bases, and 17 bases separated the two germline ends. CDR3 size: 15 residues. The germline CDR1 and CDR2 sequences are SQVTM and ANQGSEA. The CDR3 nucleotides read TGCAGCGTTGATGTAACAGGGAAACTTCACTATGGCTACACCTTC. It encodes CSVDVTGKLHYGYTF. The full variable domain, rest sourced from reference TRBV29-1 and TRBJ1-2, is SAVISQKPSRDICQRGTSLTIQCQVDSQVTMMFWYRQQPGQSLTLIATANQGSEATYESGFVIDKFPISRPNLTFSTLTVSNMSPEDSSIYLCSVDVTGKLHYGYTFGSGTRLTVV.

The V and J genes are TRBV4-3 and TRBJ2-4, with 16 bases that match TRBD2. V dropped 0 bases and J dropped 2; count of bases not matched to a gene: 7. The CDR3 totals 20 residues. Germline loops: CDR1 LGHNA, CDR2 YSLEER. The chain's CDR3 is CASSQDRGLAGGPSKNIQYF. In DNA form, the CDR3 reads TGCGCCAGCAGCCAAGATAGGGGACTAGCGGGAGGGCCGTCCAAAAACATTCAGTACTTC.

The chain links TRBV6-1 to TRBJ2-1; D gene unclear. V dropped 2 bases and J dropped 9 bases, with 8 bases sitting between them. Germline V gene data show CDR1 as MNHNS and CDR2 as SASEGT. This CDR3 region has 12 residues. CDR3 nucleotides: TGTGCCAGCAGTGAACTAGACTTTGAGCAGTTCTTC. This sequence encodes CASSELDFEQFF.

This chain uses TRBV28 with TRBJ1-1; possible D gene TRBD1, 6 bases. This CDR3 contains 13 residues. The germline V gene has CDR1 MDHEN and CDR2 SYDVKM. The V and J ends lost 3 bases and 5 bases respectively, with 10 bases between them. The CDR3 nucleotides read TGTGCCAGCAGTTTCAATAGGGGGACTGAAGCTTTCTTT. Translation gives CASSFNRGTEAFF. Complete variable domain (other parts from reference TRBV28 and TRBJ1-1): DVKVTQSSRYLVKRTGEKVFLECVQDMDHENMFWYRQDPGLGLRLIYFSYDVKMKEKGDIPEGYSVSREKKERFSLILESASTNQTSMYLCASSFNRGTEAFFGQGTRLTVV.

V is TRBV19 and J is TRBJ1-1; 9 bases are a match to TRBD1. The CDR3 is 15 amino acids. Germline V lookup: CDR1 LNHDA, CDR2 SQIVND (reference sequence). Unmatched junction bases numbered 10, after V lost 7 bases and J lost 4 bases. For the CDR3, the DNA is TGTGCCAGTACCCTCGGACAGGGGAGTCCCACTGAAGCTTTCTTT. This encodes CASTLGQGSPTEAFF.